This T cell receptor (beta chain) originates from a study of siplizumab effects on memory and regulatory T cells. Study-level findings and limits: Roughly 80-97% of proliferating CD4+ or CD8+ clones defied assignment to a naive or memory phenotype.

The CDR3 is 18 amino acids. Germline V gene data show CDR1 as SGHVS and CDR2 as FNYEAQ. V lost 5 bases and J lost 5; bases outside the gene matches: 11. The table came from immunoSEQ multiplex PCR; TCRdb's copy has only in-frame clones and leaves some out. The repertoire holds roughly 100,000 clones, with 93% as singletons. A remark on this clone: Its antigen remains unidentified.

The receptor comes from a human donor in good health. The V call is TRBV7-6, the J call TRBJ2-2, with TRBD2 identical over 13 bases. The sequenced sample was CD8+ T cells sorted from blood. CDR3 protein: CASSPQGLAGVGTGELFF. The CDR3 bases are TGTGCCAGCAGCCCCCAAGGACTAGCGGGGGTAGGGACCGGGGAGCTGTTTTTT.